Shown below are 24 T cell receptor beta chains from a single sample sequenced in a study of blood T cells in healthy people across ages. Then a second PCR, running roughly 7 to 11 cycles, was carried out with a sample-barcoded 5' primer and a J-beta primer mix. TCRdb independently ran MiXCR on the 5' RACE reads; one entry per CDR3 protein. The table records about 830,000 distinct CDR3 sequences, approximately 67% of them present only once. Sequenced material: blood. The receptors here all came from a man under 40 in good health.

This clonotype was recorded at least ten times. V gene TRBV6-5 combines with J gene TRBJ1-2; D remains ambiguous. V lost 6 bases and J 0 bases, leaving 8 bases between the germline ends. Germline CDR1 MNHEY, CDR2 SVGAGI. CDR3 length: 13 residues. Here the CDR3 reads CASSETPNYGYTF. The CDR3 nucleotides are TGTGCCAGCAGCGAAACACCTAACTATGGCTACACCTTC.

This clonotype turned up a few times. The V gene is TRBV7-9, the J gene TRBJ1-2; TRBD1 agrees at 11 bases. Germline V gives CDR1 SEHNR, CDR2 FQNEAQ (reference sequence). This CDR3 has 14 amino acids. V lost 2 bases and J lost 6; bases outside the gene matches: 2. The CDR3 sequence is CASSLMGQGDGYTF. For the CDR3, the DNA is TGTGCCAGCAGCTTAATGGGACAGGGGGATGGCTACACCTTC.

The rearrangement uses TRBV5-5 and TRBJ2-4; D uncertain. The closer fit of TRBJ2-7 to the DNA end suggests the J call may be wrong. Germline V gene lookup returns CDR1 SGHKS and CDR2 YYEKEE (reference sequence). CDR3 length equals 15 residues. DNA for the CDR3: TGTGCCAGCAGCTTGATGTCAGTTGTTCCCTACGAGCAGTACTTC. This encodes CASSLMSVVPYEQYF.

The chain employs TRBV5-1 and TRBJ2-1; possible D gene TRBD2, 6 bases. The V and J ends lost 5 bases and 5 bases respectively, with 14 bases between them. The CDR3 is made up of 14 amino acids. In germline, CDR1 is SGHRS, CDR2 YFSETQ. CDR3 DNA: TGCGCCAGCAGGCGGGGCCCGCGTGACAATGAGCAGTTCTTC. Amino acids: CASRRGPRDNEQFF.

The chain joins TRBV12-3 or TRBV12-4 to TRBJ2-7, with 14 nucleotides matching TRBD2. CDR3 length: 18 residues. V lost 5 bases and J lost 0; bases outside the gene matches: 9. CDR3 sequence: CASSPRTSGGLHSYEQYF. The CDR3 DNA reads TGTGCCAGCAGTCCCCGGACTAGCGGGGGGCTCCACTCCTACGAGCAGTACTTC.

This clonotype was observed a handful of times. V gene TRBV6-5 combines with J gene TRBJ1-2; no firm D call. V dropped 8 bases and J dropped 8 bases, with 21 bases sitting between them. There are 14 residues in the CDR3. Per germline, CDR1 MNHEY and CDR2 SVGAGI. In DNA form, the CDR3 reads TGTGCCAGCCTTCCCCCCGGCGGCGGGTTGGGCTACACCTTC. Its protein product is CASLPPGGGLGYTF.

This clonotype was recorded only once. The chain carries TRBV9 and TRBJ1-2, with 8 nucleotides matching TRBD1. CDR1 and CDR2 (germline): SGDLS, YYNGEE. V gave up 4 bases and J gave up 3 bases; unmatched junction bases: 14. The CDR3 extends over 17 amino acids. The chain's CDR3 is CASSLRDRSFIDYGYTF. CDR3 nucleotide sequence: TGTGCCAGCAGCCTCCGGGACAGGTCGTTTATTGACTATGGCTACACCTTC.

The sample holds one count of this clonotype. The chain is built from TRBV6-1 and TRBJ2-5, with 7 nucleotides matching TRBD2. Per the germline V gene, CDR1 is MNHNS and CDR2 is SASEGT. After removal of 5 bases from V and 1 base from J, the junction contained 4 bases not matched to a gene. The CDR3 loop spans 14 amino acids. Written as DNA, the CDR3 is TGTGCCAGCAGTTTTTGGACTAGCCAAGAGACCCAGTACTTC. Its translation: CASSFWTSQETQYF.

This sequence joins TRBV4-3 and TRBJ2-7, with D possibly TRBD1 on 6 matching bases. V lost 0 bases to trimming and J lost 3 bases, with 15 bases between them. The CDR3 extends over 16 amino acids. CDR1 LGHNA and CDR2 YSLEER come from the germline V gene. The CDR3 protein is CASSQDRTGSSYEQYF. The CDR3 DNA is TGCGCCAGCAGCCAAGATCGCACAGGGTCGAGCTACGAGCAGTACTTC.

The V and J genes are TRBV20-1 and TRBJ2-7; tentatively, D is TRBD1 (5 bases). The J call is uncertain, as TRBJ2-5 better fits the DNA end. This CDR3 is built from 12 residues. In germline, CDR1 is DFQATT, CDR2 SNEGSKA (reference sequence). CDR3 sequence: CSARPGLETQYF. The DNA of the CDR3 is TGCAGTGCTAGGCCAGGGTTGGAGACCCAGTACTTC.

The chain joins TRBV20-1 to TRBJ2-5; D unresolved. The end of the DNA fits TRBJ2-7 better, so the J call may be wrong. The CDR3 has 10 amino acids. CDR1 is DFQATT and CDR2 is SNEGSKA in the germline V gene (reference sequence). CDR3 amino acids: CSARPAEQYF. The CDR3, as DNA: TGCAGTGCCCGGCCAGCCGAGCAGTACTTC.

The genes are TRBV11-1 and TRBJ2-7; D gene uncertain. The ends were cut back, 5 bases at V and 0 bases at J, with 11 bases in the middle. Germline V gene lookup returns CDR1 SGHAT and CDR2 FQDESV (reference sequence). The CDR3 spans 14 residues. DNA of the CDR3: TGTGCCAGCAGCCTTCTGCCGACCTCCTACGAGCAGTACTTC. It encodes CASSLLPTSYEQYF.

V is TRBV4-2 and J is TRBJ1-4, with D possibly matching TRBD1 (5 bases). The CDR3 spans 15 residues. In germline, CDR1 is LGHNA, CDR2 YNFKEQ. Trimming stripped 1 base from V and 7 bases from J, with 13 bases between. CDR3 coding DNA: TGTGCCAGCAGCCAAGCTTCAGGGAAGGCTGAAAAACTGTTTTTT. Translating it yields CASSQASGKAEKLFF.

The chain is built from TRBV5-1 and TRBJ1-5, with TRBD1 identical over 7 bases. CDR3 length: 16 amino acids. Germline CDR1 SGHRS, CDR2 YFSETQ. The trim removed 0 bases at V and 6 bases at J, leaving 9 bases unmatched. CDR3 sequence: CASSLAGTAGGQPQHF. The CDR3 region has the DNA TGCGCCAGCAGCTTGGCCGGGACAGCAGGCGGTCAGCCCCAGCATTTT.

V is TRBV15 and J is TRBJ2-6; TRBD1 might be the D (5 bases). The V end lost 5 bases, the J end lost 1 base, and 6 bases lay between the germline ends. Germline V gene sequence: CDR1 LNHNV, CDR2 YYDKDF (reference sequence). The CDR3 is made up of 14 amino acids. The CDR3 reads CATSDRSGANVLTF. The CDR3 DNA reads TGTGCCACCAGCGACAGATCTGGGGCCAACGTCCTGACTTTC.

The gene calls are TRBV12-3 or TRBV12-4 and TRBJ2-5; D perhaps matches TRBD2 (5 bases). Trimming stripped 7 bases from V and 1 base from J, with 10 bases between. This CDR3 has 13 amino acids. The CDR3 region has the DNA TGTGCCAGCAAACTAGGGATCCAAGAGACCCAGTACTTC. Translating gives CASKLGIQETQYF.

This clonotype has a handful of counts. The J gene is TRBJ2-4, the V gene TRBV7-9; TRBD1 might be the D (6 bases). The DNA matches TRBJ2-7 better at its end, which makes the J call doubtful. Germline-derived CDR1 and CDR2 are SEHNR and FQNEAQ (reference sequence). This CDR3 contains 15 residues. The CDR3 sequence is CASLSLGARLYEQYF. CDR3 DNA: TGTGCCAGCCTCTCTTTGGGGGCGCGTCTCTACGAGCAGTACTTC.

V and J are TRBV2 and TRBJ2-7; no reliable D call. Deletions cut 7 bases from V and 5 bases from J, with 9 bases between. This CDR3 region has 11 residues. The germline CDR1 and CDR2 sequences are SNHLY and FYNNEI. The CDR3 sequence is CASTTWNEQYF. CDR3 coding DNA: TGTGCCAGCACCACATGGAACGAGCAGTACTTC.

V and J are TRBV7-3 and TRBJ2-5, with a possible D match to TRBD2 (5 bases). Trimming took 0 bases from V and 0 from J, leaving 8 bases between them. CDR3 length: 15 residues. Germline V gives CDR1 SGHTA, CDR2 FQGTGA. The CDR3 DNA is TGTGCCAGCAGCTTAACGAGGGCAGACCAAGAGACCCAGTACTTC. It specifies CASSLTRADQETQYF.

This clonotype showed up just a few times. The genes are TRBV20-1 and TRBJ2-1; possible D gene TRBD2, 6 bases. The CDR3 covers 12 residues. Germline V gives CDR1 DFQATT, CDR2 SNEGSKA (reference sequence). The CDR3 coding sequence is TGCACGGTGGAGGGGTCTTACAATGAGCAGTTCTTC. Translating it yields CTVEGSYNEQFF.

The rearrangement joins TRBV6-2 or TRBV6-3 to TRBJ2-3; 8 positions match TRBD2. Unmatched junction bases numbered 9, after V lost 8 bases and J lost 5 bases. CDR1 MNHEY and CDR2 SVGEGT come from the germline V gene. CDR3 length: 14 amino acids. The CDR3 protein is CASERAGEGDTQYF. CDR3 coding DNA: TGTGCCAGCGAACGAGCGGGGGAGGGAGATACGCAGTATTTT.

The V and J genes are TRBV7-9 and TRBJ2-1; D is uncertain. This CDR3 comprises 17 residues. Germline V gives CDR1 SEHNR, CDR2 FQNEAQ (reference sequence). The V end was cut by 3 bases, the J end by 5 bases, with 20 bases between. The CDR3: CASSFLGLHQQNNEQFF. In DNA, the CDR3 is TGTGCCAGCAGCTTTCTTGGGCTTCACCAACAAAACAATGAGCAGTTCTTC.

The genes are TRBV4-3 and TRBJ1-5; tentative D call: TRBD1 (6 bases). CDR3 size: 15 residues. Germline CDR1 LGHNA, CDR2 YSLEER. V dropped 0 bases and J dropped 3 bases, with 9 bases sitting between them. The CDR3 nucleotides read TGCGCCAGCAGCCAAGATGGGGACAACAATCAGCCCCAGCATTTT. This translates into CASSQDGDNNQPQHF.

CDR3 nucleotide sequence: TGTGCCAGCAGGGGACAGGGGTTAGCCAAAAACATTCAGTACTTC. It encodes CASRGQGLAKNIQYF. V and J are TRBV28 and TRBJ2-4; the match to TRBD1 covers 10 bases. Germline V gives CDR1 MDHEN, CDR2 SYDVKM. This CDR3 has 15 amino acids. The V segment lost 6 bases and the J segment 0 bases; nucleotides outside the gene matches: 2.